These 24 T cell receptor beta chains came from one sample sequenced in a study of vaccination effects on CD4 cells after COVID-19. For these receptors, no antigen is known. Prior to sequencing, the ViraFEST assay stimulated PBMC with viral peptide pools, which expanded the antigen-specific CD4+ T cells. The culture ran for nine to ten days, and then CD4+ T cells were isolated. PCR confirmed that the person was infected with SARS-CoV-2 between March and December 2020. Profiling relied on immunoSEQ multiplex PCR, and the TCRdb table lists in-frame clones only, not all of them. This table has 25,000 to 35,000 clones, more than 60% appearing once. The sample was CD4+ T cells from PBMCs cultured with a peptide pool, taken before COVID-19 vaccination. The receptors here all came from a human donor who had a prior SARS-CoV-2 infection.

This clone was recorded a few times. The rearrangement joins TRBV2 to TRBJ2-7, with unresolved D. This CDR3 has 14 amino acids. Germline V gene sequence: CDR1 SNHLY, CDR2 FYNNEI. V lost 4 bases and J lost 3, with 13 bases in between. CDR3 sequence reads: CASSVSQINYEQYF. CDR3 nucleotides: TGTGCCAGCAGTGTGTCTCAGATTAACTACGAGCAGTACTTC.

This sequence joins TRBV19 and TRBJ2-2; no reliable D call. Between the trimmed V and J ends, which lost 2 bases and 5 bases, there was a span of 6 bases. Germline V gene lookup returns CDR1 LNHDA and CDR2 SQIVND (reference sequence). The CDR3 spans 13 residues. CDR3 protein: CASSILGTGELFF. Written as DNA, the CDR3 is TGTGCCAGTAGTATACTGGGGACCGGGGAGCTGTTTTTT.

This clone was seen more than once but under ten times. The rearrangement joins TRBV5-5 to TRBJ1-5; D is ambiguous. V was clipped by 2 bases and J by 6 bases, with 18 bases between them. The CDR3 loop spans 16 amino acids. The germline V gene has CDR1 SGHKS and CDR2 YYEKEE (reference sequence). CDR3 in amino acids: CASSLQGFGEGQPQHF. CDR3 coding DNA: TGTGCCAGCAGCTTACAAGGTTTTGGCGAAGGTCAGCCCCAGCATTTT.

The genes are TRBV20-1 and TRBJ1-1; D remains unclear. CDR1 is DFQATT and CDR2 is SNEGSKA in the germline V gene (reference sequence). The CDR3 is 11 residues long. V lost 0 bases, J lost 7 bases, and 6 bases lay in between. For the CDR3, the DNA is TGCAGTGCTAGAGACAGGTTTGAAGCTTTCTTT. Protein sequence: CSARDRFEAFF.

The chain carries TRBV9 and TRBJ1-1; D is unclear. Germline values: CDR1 SGDLS, CDR2 YYNGEE. The V end was cut by 0 bases, the J end by 4 bases, with 10 bases between. The CDR3 contains 14 residues. The CDR3 DNA follows: TGTGCCAGCAGCGTAGGGCGAAGGAGCACTGAAGCTTTCTTT. This sequence encodes CASSVGRRSTEAFF.

The rearrangement uses TRBV3-1 (or the pseudogene TRBV3-2) and TRBJ1-2, with 11 bases lining up with TRBD1. Per germline, CDR1 LGHDT and CDR2 YNNKEL (reference sequence). J lost 8 bases, V lost 5 bases, and 19 bases had no gene match. CDR3 length equals 18 residues. The CDR3 sequence is CASSSIAGTGGKVWGYTF. In DNA, the CDR3 is TGTGCCAGCAGCTCCATTGCGGGGACAGGGGGAAAGGTTTGGGGCTACACCTTC.

The chain has TRBV6-2 or TRBV6-3 and TRBJ2-1, with 10 bases aligning to TRBD1. Germline trimming cut 6 bases from V and 1 base from J; bases unmatched to any gene: 3. CDR1 and CDR2 from the germline V gene are MNHEY and SVGEGT. CDR3 length: 15 residues. In nucleotides, the CDR3 is TGTGCCAGCAGCAGACAGGGGGCATCCTACAATGAGCAGTTCTTC. Its translation: CASSRQGASYNEQFF.

This clone was seen a few times. The rearrangement joins TRBV6-5 to TRBJ1-2; 10 nucleotides align to TRBD1. The trim removed 5 bases at V and 5 bases at J, leaving 5 bases unmatched. Germline V gene lookup returns CDR1 MNHEY and CDR2 SVGAGI. The CDR3 is made up of 14 amino acids. The CDR3 spells CASSLGQGFYGYTF. In DNA form, the CDR3 reads TGTGCCAGCAGTCTGGGACAGGGGTTTTATGGCTACACCTTC.

The J gene is TRBJ2-5, the V gene TRBV27; 12 bases line up with TRBD2. This CDR3 has 20 residues. The germline CDR1 and CDR2 sequences are MNHEY and SMNVEV (reference sequence). With 2 bases clipped from V and 4 bases from J, the junction kept 17 bases outside the gene matches. CDR3 DNA: TGTGCCAGCAGTTTAGTCATCGGAGTCCGACTAGCGGGAGTTGTAGAGACCCAGTACTTC. As protein: CASSLVIGVRLAGVVETQYF.

The chain couples TRBV24-1 to TRBJ2-3; D gene unclear. Germline V gene data show CDR1 as KGHDR and CDR2 as SFDVKD. Trimming took off 10 bases at V and 2 bases at J, with 12 bases between the two ends. The CDR3 has 13 residues. CDR3 in DNA: TGTGCCACTTCTATTGAGGCCACAGATACGCAGTATTTT. This encodes CATSIEATDTQYF.

The sample holds a few counts of this clone. The chain has TRBV2 and TRBJ2-7, with TRBD1 identical over 7 bases. There are 13 residues in the CDR3. CDR1 SNHLY and CDR2 FYNNEI come from the germline V gene. With V trimmed by 6 bases and J by 6 bases, 8 bases remained unmatched. CDR3 residues: CASRGQVGGEQYF. CDR3 nucleotide sequence: TGTGCCAGCAGAGGACAGGTTGGAGGCGAGCAGTACTTC.

V usage is TRBV6-1 and J usage is TRBJ2-1, with unresolved D. V shed 0 bases and J shed 6 bases, with 9 bases lying between them. The CDR3 consists of 14 residues. Germline-derived CDR1 and CDR2 are MNHNS and SASEGT. CDR3 sequence reads: CASSEADWGNEQFF. CDR3 DNA sequence: TGTGCCAGCAGTGAAGCTGACTGGGGCAATGAGCAGTTCTTC.

In this sample, this clone turned up a few times. The V call is TRBV2, the J call TRBJ2-2, with 7 bases that match TRBD1. The germline V gene has CDR1 SNHLY and CDR2 FYNNEI. The CDR3 has 14 amino acids. J was trimmed by 8 bases and V by 6 bases; bases with no gene match: 9. CDR3 sequence reads: CASSRTGPHGELFF. CDR3 bases: TGTGCCAGCAGCAGGACAGGTCCTCATGGGGAGCTGTTTTTT.

The chain links TRBV3-1 (or the pseudogene TRBV3-2) to TRBJ2-7; a weak D match, TRBD1 (5 bases). V dropped 0 bases and J dropped 6 bases, with 15 bases sitting between them. This CDR3 contains 15 residues. Germline CDR1 and CDR2: LGHDT and YNNKEL (reference sequence). Written as DNA, the CDR3 is TGTGCCAGCAGCCAAGATCTCGTGCAGGGCAGCGAGCAGTACTTC. It specifies CASSQDLVQGSEQYF.

V usage is TRBV7-3 and J usage is TRBJ2-6, with 7 bases matching TRBD1. Losses at the gene ends were 5 bases for V and 0 bases for J; bases not matched to a gene: 7. Germline values: CDR1 SGHTA, CDR2 FQGTGA. This CDR3 contains 17 residues. The CDR3 sequence is CASSPGTDLSGANVLTF. CDR3 sequence (DNA): TGTGCCAGCAGCCCCGGGACAGACCTCTCTGGGGCCAACGTCCTGACTTTC. Full variable domain (outside the CDR3, taken from reference TRBV7-3 and TRBJ2-6): GAGVSQTPSNKVTEKGKYVELRCDPISGHTALYWYRQSLGQGPEFLIYFQGTGAADDSGLPNDRFFAVRPEGSVSTLKIQRTERGDSAVYLCASSPGTDLSGANVLTFGAGSRLTVL.

This chain connects TRBV18 to TRBJ2-6, with 14 bases identical to TRBD2. The CDR3 totals 20 residues. Trimming at V came to 3 bases and at J to 6 bases, leaving 13 bases not matched to a gene. CDR1 and CDR2 from the germline V gene are KGHSH and LQKENI. The CDR3: CASSPSGLAGARSPANVLTF. DNA for the CDR3: TGTGCCAGCTCACCCTCGGGACTAGCGGGGGCCAGGTCCCCGGCCAACGTCCTGACTTTC.

In its sample, this clone was seen a few times. The V call is TRBV11-2, the J call TRBJ1-3, with D possibly TRBD1 on 5 matching bases. V was shortened by 4 bases and J by 2 bases, with 12 bases between the two germline ends. The CDR3 contains 15 residues. Germline V CDR1 and CDR2: SGHAT, FQNNGV. The CDR3 DNA reads as TGTGCCAGCAGCTCGATCCGGGGGGCTGGAAACACCATATATTTT. Translated: CASSSIRGAGNTIYF.

This sequence joins TRBV29-1 and TRBJ2-3; D gene unclear. From germline, CDR1 is SQVTM and CDR2 ANQGSEA. Trimming took off 7 bases at V and 4 bases at J, with 9 bases between the two ends. This CDR3 comprises 11 residues. CDR3 coding DNA: TGCAGCGCGGCTATTTCAGATACGCAGTATTTT. Protein: CSAAISDTQYF.

The V and J genes are TRBV15 and TRBJ1-2; D is undetermined. The CDR3 covers 15 residues. Germline assignment: CDR1 LNHNV and CDR2 YYDKDF (reference sequence). The germline V and J ends were trimmed by 5 bases and 0 bases, with 13 bases remaining between them. CDR3: CATSGGWETNYGYTF. The CDR3 DNA follows: TGTGCCACCAGCGGCGGTTGGGAAACTAACTATGGCTACACCTTC.

V usage is TRBV11-3 and J usage is TRBJ2-7; D gene ambiguous. V dropped 0 bases and J dropped 0 bases, with 12 bases sitting between them. The CDR3 consists of 16 residues. Per germline, CDR1 SGHNT and CDR2 YENEEA. For the CDR3, the DNA is TGTGCCAGCAGCTTAGATAGGCAGGCGTTCTCCTACGAGCAGTACTTC. Translated, it gives CASSLDRQAFSYEQYF.

V usage is TRBV2 and J usage is TRBJ1-6, with a tentative D call TRBD1 (6 bases). V lost 4 bases to trimming and J lost 0 bases, with 16 bases between them. Per the germline V gene, CDR1 is SNHLY and CDR2 is FYNNEI. The CDR3 length is 18 residues. CDR3 loop: CASSVTGTVYSYNSPLHF. The CDR3 bases are TGTGCCAGCAGTGTCACAGGGACCGTTTACTCCTATAATTCACCCCTCCACTTT.

The chain links TRBV6-5 to TRBJ1-1, with 9 bases aligning to TRBD1. V shed 5 bases and J 2 bases; nucleotides not matched to a gene: 6. The CDR3 is 15 residues long. The germline gives CDR1 MNHEY, CDR2 SVGAGI. DNA of the CDR3: TGTGCCAGCAGTCCCGGGACAGGGATTAACACTGAAGCTTTCTTT. Translating gives CASSPGTGINTEAFF.

V and J are TRBV20-1 and TRBJ1-1; D is undetermined. The CDR3 runs to 13 residues. V was trimmed by 3 bases and J by 1 base, leaving 9 bases between them. Germline CDR1 DFQATT, CDR2 SNEGSKA (reference sequence). The CDR3 reads CSASRGQNTEAFF. CDR3 nucleotide sequence: TGCAGTGCTAGTAGAGGGCAGAACACTGAAGCTTTCTTT.

V is TRBV14 and J is TRBJ2-6, with D perhaps given as TRBD1 or TRBD2 (5 bases each). Germline-derived CDR1 and CDR2 are SGHDN and FVKESK. Trimming removed 4 bases at V and 3 bases at J, with 16 bases between. The length of the CDR3 is 17 residues. This CDR3 reads CASSRQRGAGGANVLTF. CDR3 DNA: TGTGCCAGCAGCCGGCAAAGAGGGGCTGGTGGGGCCAACGTCCTGACTTTC.